The rows below give T cell receptor beta chains drawn from one sample of a study of blood T cells in healthy people across ages. TCRdb re-called the 5' RACE reads through MiXCR, storing one row per CDR3 protein. The sample lists approximately 960,000 distinct CDR3 sequences, 25% to 35% seen once, with about 9.4% in the top ten. These data also featured in a second study, about T cells of mothers and their children.

The source material was blood. These receptors all stem from a woman between 40 and 50 years old in good health. Each CDR3 is given with its conserved first and last residue. The order of the fields is V gene, clone size, J gene, D gene, CDR3 protein, CDR3 DNA. A D gene is named only where the DNA matches it firmly. Clone sizes are given selectively: once, few, many, or a class where the clone is expanded.

TRBV6-6,few,TRBJ1-3,NA,CATLPGTQNTIYF,TGTGCCACCCTACCAGGGACCCAAAACACCATATATTTT
TRBV2,few,TRBJ2-7,NA,CASSTGSSTYEQYF,TGTGCCAGCAGCACGGGGTCCAGCACCTACGAGCAGTACTTC
TRBV6-4,NA,TRBJ2-7,NA,CASSDSQQGYNEQYF,TGTGCCAGCAGTGACTCCCAGCAGGGCTACAATGAGCAGTACTTC
TRBV29-1,many,TRBJ2-5,NA,CSGTLAQETQYF,TGCAGCGGGACCCTAGCCCAAGAGACCCAGTACTTC
TRBV5-1,many,TRBJ2-5,TRBD1,CASSLQGATETQYF,TGCGCCAGCAGCTTACAGGGGGCGACGGAGACCCAGTACTTC
TRBV7-3,few,TRBJ2-3,NA,CASSLLGVDTQYF,TGTGCCAGCAGCTTACTAGGGGTGGATACGCAGTATTTT
TRBV29-1,many,TRBJ2-7,NA,CSVLPGSTYEQYF,TGCAGCGTTCTCCCCGGCAGTACCTACGAGCAGTACTTC
TRBV5-1,many,TRBJ1-2,NA,CASSSADTSNYGYTF,TGCGCCAGCAGCTCCGCGGACACTTCTAACTATGGCTACACCTTC
TRBV4-2,NA,TRBJ1-1,NA,CASSQEARRQIFSTEAFF,TGTGCCAGCAGCCAAGAGGCCCGTAGACAGATCTTTAGCACTGAAGCTTTCTTT
TRBV24-1,few,TRBJ2-1,TRBD2,CATSDSAGGAYNEQFF,TGTGCCACCAGTGATTCTGCCGGGGGGGCCTACAATGAGCAGTTCTTC
TRBV2,few,TRBJ1-1,TRBD1,CASRRDSMNTEAFF,TGTGCCAGCAGGCGGGACAGCATGAACACTGAAGCTTTCTTT
TRBV20-1,few,TRBJ1-1,TRBD1,CSAPGQSASEAFF,TGCAGTGCACCGGGACAGTCCGCCTCTGAAGCTTTCTTT
TRBV12-3/TRBV12-4,many,TRBJ2-5,NA,CASSLARKQETQYF,TGTGCCAGCAGTTTGGCCCGGAAACAAGAGACCCAGTACTTC
TRBV6-6,many,TRBJ2-7,NA,CASRHSSGSYEQYF,TGTGCCAGCAGACACTCTTCGGGCTCCTACGAGCAGTACTTC
TRBV28,NA,TRBJ2-5,NA,CASSLYPFRETQYF,TGTGCCAGCAGTTTATATCCATTCCGGGAGACCCAGTACTTC
TRBV6-6,few,TRBJ2-4,TRBD2,CANSLNSGGHKNIQYF,TGTGCCAACAGCCTAAATAGCGGGGGGCACAAAAACATTCAGTACTTC
TRBV20-1,NA,TRBJ1-1,TRBD1,CSANRGGRTEAFF,TGCAGTGCGAACAGGGGCGGAAGGACTGAAGCTTTCTTT